This TCR beta chain stems from a study of siplizumab effects on memory and regulatory T cells. Whole-study findings and limits: A small minority of alloreactive clones were mapped to unstimulated subsets. Memory T cells appeared less diverse than naive cells, which seemed to contribute substantially to alloresponse. Alloreactive sequences from unstimulated CD4+ memory cells fell significantly with siplizumab.

This CDR3 comprises 14 residues. V dropped 5 bases and J dropped 3; count of bases not matched to a gene: 7. CDR1 is SGHTA, CDR2 FQGNSA, per germline. In the case of this clone: Its antigen remains unidentified.

Around 9.1 x 10^4 TCR templates per sample were assayed. The assay was immunoSEQ multiplex PCR, and TCRdb's table has in-frame clones only and misses some. The sample consists of 90,000 to 120,000 clones, roughly 94% of them appearing once. This chain uses TRBV7-2 with TRBJ2-7, with 7 bases identical to TRBD1. The sample comprised Tregs sorted from blood. The receptor's source is a human donor in good health. The CDR3 region has the DNA TGTGCCAGCAGCCCACGACAGGGATTCTACGAGCAGTACTTC. Translating it yields CASSPRQGFYEQYF.